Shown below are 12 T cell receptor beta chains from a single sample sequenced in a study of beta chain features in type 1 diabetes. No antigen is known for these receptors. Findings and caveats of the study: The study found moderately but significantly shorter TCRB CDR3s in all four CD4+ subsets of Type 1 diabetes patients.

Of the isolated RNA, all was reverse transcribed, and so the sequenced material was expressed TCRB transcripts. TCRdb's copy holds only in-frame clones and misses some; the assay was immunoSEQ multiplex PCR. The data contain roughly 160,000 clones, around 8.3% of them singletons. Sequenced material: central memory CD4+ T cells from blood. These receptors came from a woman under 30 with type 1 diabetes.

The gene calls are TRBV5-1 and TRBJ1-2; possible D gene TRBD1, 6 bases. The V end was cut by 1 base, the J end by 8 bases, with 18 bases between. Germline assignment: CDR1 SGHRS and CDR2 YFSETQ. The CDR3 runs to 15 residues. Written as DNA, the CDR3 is TGCGCCAGCAGCTTGAAGATAGGGGGGGCTTGGGGCTACACCTTC. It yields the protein CASSLKIGGAWGYTF.

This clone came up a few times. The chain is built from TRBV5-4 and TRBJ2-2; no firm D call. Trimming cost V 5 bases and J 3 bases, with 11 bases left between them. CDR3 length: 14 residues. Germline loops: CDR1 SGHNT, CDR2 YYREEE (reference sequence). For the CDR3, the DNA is TGTGCCAGCAGAACGATGGAGTACACCGGGGAGCTGTTTTTT. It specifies CASRTMEYTGELFF.

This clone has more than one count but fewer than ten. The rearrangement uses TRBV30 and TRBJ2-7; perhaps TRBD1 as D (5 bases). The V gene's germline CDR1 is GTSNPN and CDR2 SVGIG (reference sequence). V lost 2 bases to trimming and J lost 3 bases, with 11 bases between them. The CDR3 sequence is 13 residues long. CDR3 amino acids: CAWSQQGIYEQYF. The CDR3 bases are TGTGCCTGGAGTCAGCAGGGTATCTACGAGCAGTACTTC.

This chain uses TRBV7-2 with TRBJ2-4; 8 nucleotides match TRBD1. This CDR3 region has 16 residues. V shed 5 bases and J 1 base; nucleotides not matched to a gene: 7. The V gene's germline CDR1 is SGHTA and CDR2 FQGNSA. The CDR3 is CASSPRTGLAKNIQYF. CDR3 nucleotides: TGTGCCAGCAGCCCACGGACAGGGCTGGCCAAAAACATTCAGTACTTC.

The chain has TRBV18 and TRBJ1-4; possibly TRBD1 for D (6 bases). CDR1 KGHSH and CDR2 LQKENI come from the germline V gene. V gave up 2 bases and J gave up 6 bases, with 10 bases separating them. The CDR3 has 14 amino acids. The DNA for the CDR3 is TGTGCCAGCTCACCATCCAGGGGTGATGAAAAACTGTTTTTT. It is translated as CASSPSRGDEKLFF.

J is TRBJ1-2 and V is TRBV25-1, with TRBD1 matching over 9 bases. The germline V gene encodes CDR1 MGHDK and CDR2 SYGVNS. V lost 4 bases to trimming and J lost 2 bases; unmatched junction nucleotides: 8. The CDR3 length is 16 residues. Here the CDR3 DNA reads TGTGCCAGCAGTGCGCCCCCCGGACAGGGGAACTATGGCTACACCTTC. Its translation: CASSAPPGQGNYGYTF.

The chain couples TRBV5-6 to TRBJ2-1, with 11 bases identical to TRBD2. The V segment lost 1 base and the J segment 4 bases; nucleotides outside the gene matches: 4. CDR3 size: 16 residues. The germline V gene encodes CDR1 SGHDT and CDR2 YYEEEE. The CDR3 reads CASSLLTSGDYNEQFF. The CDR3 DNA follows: TGTGCCAGCAGCTTGTTGACTAGCGGGGATTACAATGAGCAGTTCTTC.

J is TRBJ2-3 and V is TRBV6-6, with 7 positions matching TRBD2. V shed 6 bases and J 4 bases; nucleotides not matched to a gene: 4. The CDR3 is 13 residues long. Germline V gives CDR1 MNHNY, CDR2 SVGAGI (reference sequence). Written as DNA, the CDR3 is TGTGCCAGCAGGCGGGAGTTAGCAGATACGCAGTATTTT. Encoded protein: CASRRELADTQYF.

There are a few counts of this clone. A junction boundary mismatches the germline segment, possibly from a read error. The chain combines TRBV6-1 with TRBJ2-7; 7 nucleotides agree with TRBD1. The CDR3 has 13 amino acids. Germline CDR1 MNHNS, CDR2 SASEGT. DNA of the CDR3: TGTGCCAGCCGTGACAGGGAATTCTACGAGCAGTACTTC. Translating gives CASRDREFYEQYF.

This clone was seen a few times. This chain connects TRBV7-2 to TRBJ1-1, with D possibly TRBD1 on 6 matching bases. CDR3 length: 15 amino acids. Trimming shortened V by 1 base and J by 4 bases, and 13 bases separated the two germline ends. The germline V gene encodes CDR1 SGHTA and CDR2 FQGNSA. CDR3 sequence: CASSLERGQGTEAFF. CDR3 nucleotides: TGTGCCAGCAGCTTAGAGCGGGGGCAGGGCACTGAAGCTTTCTTT. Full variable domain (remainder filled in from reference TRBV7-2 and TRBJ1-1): GAGVSQSPSNKVTEKGKDVELRCDPISGHTALYWYRQSLGQGLEFLIYFQGNSAPDKSGLPSDRFSAERTGGSVSTLTIQRTQQEDSAVYLCASSLERGQGTEAFFGQGTRLTVV.

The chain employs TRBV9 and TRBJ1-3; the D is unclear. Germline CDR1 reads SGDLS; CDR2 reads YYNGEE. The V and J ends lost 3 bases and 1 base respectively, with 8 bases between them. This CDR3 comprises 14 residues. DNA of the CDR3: TGTGCCAGCAGCGCCGATACATCTGGAAACACCATATATTTT. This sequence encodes CASSADTSGNTIYF.

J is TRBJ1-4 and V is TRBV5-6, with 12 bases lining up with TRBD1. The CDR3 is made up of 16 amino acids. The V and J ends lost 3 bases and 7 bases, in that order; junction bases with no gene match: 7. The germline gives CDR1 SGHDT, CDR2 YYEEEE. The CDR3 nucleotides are TGTGCCAGCAGCTCCCGGGACAGGGGGCAGGTTGAAAAACTGTTTTTT. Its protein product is CASSSRDRGQVEKLFF.